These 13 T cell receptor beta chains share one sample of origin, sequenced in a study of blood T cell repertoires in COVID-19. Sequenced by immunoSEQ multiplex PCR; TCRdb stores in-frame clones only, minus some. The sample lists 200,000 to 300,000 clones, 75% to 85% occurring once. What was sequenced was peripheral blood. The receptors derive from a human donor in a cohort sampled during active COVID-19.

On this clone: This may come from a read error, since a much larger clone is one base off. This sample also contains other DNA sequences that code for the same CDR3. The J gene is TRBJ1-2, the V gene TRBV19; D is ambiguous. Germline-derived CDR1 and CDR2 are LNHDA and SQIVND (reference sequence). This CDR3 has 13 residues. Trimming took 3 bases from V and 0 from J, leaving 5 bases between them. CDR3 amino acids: CASSIGANYGYTF. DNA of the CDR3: TGTGCCAGTAGTATCGGGGCTAACTATGGCTACACCTTC.

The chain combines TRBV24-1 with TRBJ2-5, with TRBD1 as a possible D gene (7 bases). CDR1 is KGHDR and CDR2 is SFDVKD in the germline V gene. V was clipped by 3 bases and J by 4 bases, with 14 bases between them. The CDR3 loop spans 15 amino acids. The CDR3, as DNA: TGTGCCACCAGTGATCCACAGGGGAGGCGAGAGACCCAGTACTTC. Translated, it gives CATSDPQGRRETQYF.

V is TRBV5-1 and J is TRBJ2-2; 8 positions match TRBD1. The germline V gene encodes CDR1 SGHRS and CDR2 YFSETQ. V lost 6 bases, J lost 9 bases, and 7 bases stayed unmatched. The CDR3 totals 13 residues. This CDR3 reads CASTLGQGRELFF. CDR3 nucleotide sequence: TGCGCCAGCACCCTTGGACAGGGCCGGGAGCTGTTTTTT.

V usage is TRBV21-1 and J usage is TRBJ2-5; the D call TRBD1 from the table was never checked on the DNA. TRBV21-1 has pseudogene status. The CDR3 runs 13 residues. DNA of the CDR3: TGTGCCAGCAGCAAACCCAGTTTGGAGACCCAGTACTTC. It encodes CASSKPSLETQYF.

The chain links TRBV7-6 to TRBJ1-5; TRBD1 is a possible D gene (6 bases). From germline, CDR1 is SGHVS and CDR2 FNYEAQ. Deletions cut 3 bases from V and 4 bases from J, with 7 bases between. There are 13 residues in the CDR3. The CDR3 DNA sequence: TGTGCCAGCAGCTTGGACAGTAATCAGCCCCAGCATTTT. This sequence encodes CASSLDSNQPQHF. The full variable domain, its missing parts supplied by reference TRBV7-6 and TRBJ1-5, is GAGVSQSPRYKVTKRGQDVALRCDPISGHVSLYWYRQALGQGPEFLTYFNYEAQQDKSGLPNDRFSAERPEGSISTLTIQRTEQRDSAMYRCASSLDSNQPQHFGDGTRLSIL.

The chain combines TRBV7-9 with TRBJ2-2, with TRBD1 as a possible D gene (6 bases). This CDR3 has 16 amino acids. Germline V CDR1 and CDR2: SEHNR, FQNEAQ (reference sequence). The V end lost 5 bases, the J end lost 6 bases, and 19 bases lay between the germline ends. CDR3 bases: TGTGCCAGCAGCCTAAACGGACAGAATGGAGCCGGGGAGCTGTTTTTT. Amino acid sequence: CASSLNGQNGAGELFF.

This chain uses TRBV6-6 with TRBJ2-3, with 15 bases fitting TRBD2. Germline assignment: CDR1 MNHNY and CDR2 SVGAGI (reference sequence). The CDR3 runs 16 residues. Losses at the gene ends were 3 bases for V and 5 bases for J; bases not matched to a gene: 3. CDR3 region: CASSYEGLAGGDTQYF. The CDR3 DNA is TGTGCCAGCAGTTATGAGGGACTAGCGGGAGGAGATACGCAGTATTTT.

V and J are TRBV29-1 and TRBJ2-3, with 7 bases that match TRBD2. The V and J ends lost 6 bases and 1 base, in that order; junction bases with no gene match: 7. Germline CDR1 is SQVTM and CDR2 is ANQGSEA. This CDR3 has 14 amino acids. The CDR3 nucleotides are TGCAGCGTCGGCGGGGGTCGGGGCACAGATACGCAGTATTTT. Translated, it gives CSVGGGRGTDTQYF.

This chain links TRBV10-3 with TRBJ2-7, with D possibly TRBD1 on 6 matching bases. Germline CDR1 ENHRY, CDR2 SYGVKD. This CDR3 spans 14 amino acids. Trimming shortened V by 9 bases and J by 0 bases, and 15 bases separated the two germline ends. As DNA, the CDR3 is TGTGCCATGAACACCCCGGACAGCTCCTACGAGCAGTACTTC. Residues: CAMNTPDSSYEQYF.

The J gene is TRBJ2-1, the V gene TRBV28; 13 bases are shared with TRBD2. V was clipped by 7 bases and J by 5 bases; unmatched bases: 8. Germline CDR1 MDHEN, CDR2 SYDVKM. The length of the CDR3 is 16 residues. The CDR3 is CASITSGLAGNNEQFF. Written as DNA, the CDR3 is TGTGCCAGCATTACTTCGGGACTAGCGGGAAACAATGAGCAGTTCTTC. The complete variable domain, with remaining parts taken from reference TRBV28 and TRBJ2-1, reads DVKVTQSSRYLVKRTGEKVFLECVQDMDHENMFWYRQDPGLGLRLIYFSYDVKMKEKGDIPEGYSVSREKKERFSLILESASTNQTSMYLCASITSGLAGNNEQFFGPGTRLTVL.

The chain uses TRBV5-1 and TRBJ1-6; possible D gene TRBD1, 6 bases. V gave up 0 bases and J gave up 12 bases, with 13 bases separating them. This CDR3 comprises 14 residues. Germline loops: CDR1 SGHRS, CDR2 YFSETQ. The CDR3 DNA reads TGCGCCAGCAGCTTGGGTCAGGGGATAAGACCCCTCCACTTT. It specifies CASSLGQGIRPLHF.

The CDR3 region is CASSFPGQGSYEQYF. For the CDR3, the DNA is TGTGCCAGCAGCTTTCCGGGACAGGGTTCCTACGAGCAGTACTTC. V usage is TRBV7-2 and J usage is TRBJ2-7, with 9 bases matching TRBD1. The ends lost 3 bases at V and 1 base at J; junction bases unmatched: 4. There are 15 residues in the CDR3. Germline V gives CDR1 SGHTA, CDR2 FQGNSA.

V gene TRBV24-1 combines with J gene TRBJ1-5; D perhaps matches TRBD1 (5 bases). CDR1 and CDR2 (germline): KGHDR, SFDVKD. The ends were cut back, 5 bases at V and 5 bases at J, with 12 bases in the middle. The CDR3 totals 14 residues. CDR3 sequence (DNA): TGTGCCACCAGTGGTAGGGGTATCGATCAGCCCCAGCATTTT. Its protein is CATSGRGIDQPQHF.